This TCR beta chain was obtained from a study of T cell responses to AZD1222 COVID-19 vaccine. The CDR3 spans 12 residues. The V gene's germline CDR1 is SNHLY and CDR2 FYNNEI. Trimming removed 6 bases from V and 5 bases from J, with 8 bases in between. Study-wide results and caveats: The study identified only five or six AZD1222 recipients as seropositive at baseline. Donors, mostly white British, included more females; clonal diversity was possibly underestimated. Repertoire samples came only from after the peak T cell response. With dominance at 160-218 and 743-854, vaccine-associated CD4 TCRs spanned spike.

Generated by immunoSEQ multiplex PCR, the TCRdb table keeps only in-frame clones and is missing some. The sample holds over 120,000 clones. Concerning this clone: Antigen unknown.

This receptor was obtained from an adult in good health. The material sequenced was peripheral blood. The chain recombines TRBV2 with TRBJ2-1; D gene uncertain. In DNA form, the CDR3 reads TGTGCCAGCAGCCTTTACAACAATGAGCAGTTCTTC. This encodes CASSLYNNEQFF.